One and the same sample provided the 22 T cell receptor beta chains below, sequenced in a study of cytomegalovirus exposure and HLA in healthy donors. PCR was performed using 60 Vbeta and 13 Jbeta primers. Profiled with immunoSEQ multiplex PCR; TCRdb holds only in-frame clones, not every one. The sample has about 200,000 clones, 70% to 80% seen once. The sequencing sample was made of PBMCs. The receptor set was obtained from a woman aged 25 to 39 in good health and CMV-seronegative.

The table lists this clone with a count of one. CDR3 sequence (DNA): TGCGCCAGCAGCTTCGGACAGGGCGGGAACGAGCAGTACTTC. Residues: CASSFGQGGNEQYF. V is TRBV5-1 and J is TRBJ2-7; 8 bases are shared with TRBD1. V was pared by 2 bases and J by 5 bases, with 6 bases of the junction left unmatched. Germline lookup yields CDR1 SGHRS and CDR2 YFSETQ. The CDR3 contains 14 residues.

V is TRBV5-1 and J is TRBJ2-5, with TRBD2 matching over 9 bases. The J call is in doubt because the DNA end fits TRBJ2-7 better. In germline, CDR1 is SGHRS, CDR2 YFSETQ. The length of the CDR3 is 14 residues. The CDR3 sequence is CASRLRGGEYEQYF. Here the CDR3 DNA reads TGCGCCAGCAGGCTGCGGGGGGGAGAATACGAGCAGTACTTC.

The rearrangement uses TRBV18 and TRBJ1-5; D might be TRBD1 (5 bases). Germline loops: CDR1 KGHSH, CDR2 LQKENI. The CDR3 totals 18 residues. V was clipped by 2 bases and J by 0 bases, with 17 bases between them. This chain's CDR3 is CASSPTFGHSYSNQPQHF. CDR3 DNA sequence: TGTGCCAGCTCACCAACATTTGGACACTCTTATAGCAATCAGCCCCAGCATTTT.

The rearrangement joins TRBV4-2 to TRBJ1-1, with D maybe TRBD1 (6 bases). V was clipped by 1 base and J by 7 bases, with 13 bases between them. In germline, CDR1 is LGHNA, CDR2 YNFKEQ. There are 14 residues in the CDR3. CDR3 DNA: TGTGCCAGCAGCCAAGGGTACAGGGATATTGAAGCTTTCTTT. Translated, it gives CASSQGYRDIEAFF.

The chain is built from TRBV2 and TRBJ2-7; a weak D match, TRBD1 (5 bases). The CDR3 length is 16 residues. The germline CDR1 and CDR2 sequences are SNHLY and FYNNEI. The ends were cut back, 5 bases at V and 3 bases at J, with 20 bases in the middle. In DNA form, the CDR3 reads TGTGCCAGCAGTCGGCCAACAGGCCTGAACTACTACGAGCAGTACTTC. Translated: CASSRPTGLNYYEQYF.

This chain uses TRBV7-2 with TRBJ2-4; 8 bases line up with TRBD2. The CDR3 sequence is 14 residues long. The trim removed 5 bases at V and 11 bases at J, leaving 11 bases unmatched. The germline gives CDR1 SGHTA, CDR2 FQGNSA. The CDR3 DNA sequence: TGTGCCAGCAGCATAAATAGCGGGACGAGTTTTCAGTACTTC. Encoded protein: CASSINSGTSFQYF.

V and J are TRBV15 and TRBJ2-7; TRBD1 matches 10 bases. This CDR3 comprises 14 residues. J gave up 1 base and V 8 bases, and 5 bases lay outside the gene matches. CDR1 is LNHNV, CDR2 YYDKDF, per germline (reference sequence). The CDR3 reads CATAPGQGSYEQYF. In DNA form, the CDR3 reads TGTGCCACCGCACCGGGACAGGGGTCCTACGAGCAGTACTTC.

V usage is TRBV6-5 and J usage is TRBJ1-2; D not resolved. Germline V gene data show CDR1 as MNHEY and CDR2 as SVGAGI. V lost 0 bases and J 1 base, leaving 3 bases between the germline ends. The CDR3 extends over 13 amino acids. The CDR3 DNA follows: TGTGCCAGCAGTTACTCGAGTAACTATGGCTACACCTTC. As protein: CASSYSSNYGYTF.

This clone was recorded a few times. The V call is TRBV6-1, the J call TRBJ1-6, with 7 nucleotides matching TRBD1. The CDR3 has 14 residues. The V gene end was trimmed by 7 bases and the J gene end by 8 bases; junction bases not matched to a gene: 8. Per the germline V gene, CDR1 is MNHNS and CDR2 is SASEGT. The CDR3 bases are TGTGCCAGCATCGCGGGTCAGGGGGATTCACCCCTCCACTTT. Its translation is CASIAGQGDSPLHF.

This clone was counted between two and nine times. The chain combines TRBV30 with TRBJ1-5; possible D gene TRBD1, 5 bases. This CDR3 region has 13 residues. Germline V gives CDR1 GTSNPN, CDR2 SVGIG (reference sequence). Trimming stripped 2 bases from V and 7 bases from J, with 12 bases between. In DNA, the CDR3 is TGTGCCTGGAGTCTGGGCAGGGAACAGCCCCAGCATTTT. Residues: CAWSLGREQPQHF.

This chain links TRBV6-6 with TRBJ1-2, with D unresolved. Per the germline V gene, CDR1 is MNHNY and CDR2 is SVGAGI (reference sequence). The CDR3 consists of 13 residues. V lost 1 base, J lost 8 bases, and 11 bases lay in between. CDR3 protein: CASSYLTAEGYTF. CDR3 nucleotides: TGTGCCAGCAGTTACTTAACAGCGGAAGGCTACACCTTC.

In DNA, the CDR3 is TGTGCCAGCTTGGCGGGAGGAATCTACGAGCAGTACTTC. Amino acids: CASLAGGIYEQYF. The V gene is TRBV6-1, the J gene TRBJ2-7; 8 bases line up with TRBD2. This CDR3 region has 13 residues. Germline V gene data show CDR1 as MNHNS and CDR2 as SASEGT. V was clipped by 8 bases and J by 3 bases; unmatched bases: 6.

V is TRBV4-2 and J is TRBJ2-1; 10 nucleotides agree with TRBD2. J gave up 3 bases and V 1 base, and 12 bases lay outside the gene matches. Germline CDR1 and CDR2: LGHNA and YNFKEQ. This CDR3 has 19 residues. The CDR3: CASSQVASGSGLLYNEQFF. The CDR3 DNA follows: TGTGCCAGCAGCCAAGTAGCTAGCGGGAGTGGGCTTCTCTACAATGAGCAGTTCTTC.

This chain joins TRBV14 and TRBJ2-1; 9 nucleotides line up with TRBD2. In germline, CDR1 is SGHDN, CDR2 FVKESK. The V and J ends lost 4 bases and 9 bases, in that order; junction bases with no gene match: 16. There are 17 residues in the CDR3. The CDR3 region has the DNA TGTGCCAGCAGCCGCCCGGAGGGGGGACTAGCCAGGGGTGAGCAGTTCTTC. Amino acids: CASSRPEGGLARGEQFF.

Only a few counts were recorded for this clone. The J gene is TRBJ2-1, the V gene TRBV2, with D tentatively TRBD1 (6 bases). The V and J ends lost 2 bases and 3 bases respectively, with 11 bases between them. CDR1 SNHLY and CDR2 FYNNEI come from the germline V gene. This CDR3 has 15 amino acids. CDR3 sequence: CASSELDRVYNEQFF. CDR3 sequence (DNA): TGTGCCAGCAGTGAATTGGACAGAGTCTACAATGAGCAGTTCTTC.

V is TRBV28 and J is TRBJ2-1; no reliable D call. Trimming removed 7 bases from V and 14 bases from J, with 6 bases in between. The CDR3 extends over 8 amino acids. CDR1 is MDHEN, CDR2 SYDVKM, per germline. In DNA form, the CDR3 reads TGTGCCAGCACCGCGGAGTTCTTC. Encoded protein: CASTAEFF.

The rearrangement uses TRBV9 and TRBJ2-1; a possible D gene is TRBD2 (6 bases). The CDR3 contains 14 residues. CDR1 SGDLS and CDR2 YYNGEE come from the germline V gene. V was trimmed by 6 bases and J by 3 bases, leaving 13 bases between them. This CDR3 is CASKGLTNYNEQFF. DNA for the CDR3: TGTGCCAGCAAGGGACTTACAAACTACAATGAGCAGTTCTTC.

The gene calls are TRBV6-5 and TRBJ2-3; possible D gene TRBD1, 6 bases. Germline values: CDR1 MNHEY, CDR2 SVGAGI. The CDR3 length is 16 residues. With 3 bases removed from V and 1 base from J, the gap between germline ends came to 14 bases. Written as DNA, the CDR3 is TGTGCCAGCAGTTATTTGGGGGCAACTGGCACAGATACGCAGTATTTT. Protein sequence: CASSYLGATGTDTQYF.

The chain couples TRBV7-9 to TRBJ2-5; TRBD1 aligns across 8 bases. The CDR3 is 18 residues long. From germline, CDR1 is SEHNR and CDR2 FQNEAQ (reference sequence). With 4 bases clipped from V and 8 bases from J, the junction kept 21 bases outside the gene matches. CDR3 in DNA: TGTGCCAGCAGCTCGCCAGGGGGCGGATCGGTCCGAAGAGAAACCCAGTACTTC. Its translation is CASSSPGGGSVRRETQYF.

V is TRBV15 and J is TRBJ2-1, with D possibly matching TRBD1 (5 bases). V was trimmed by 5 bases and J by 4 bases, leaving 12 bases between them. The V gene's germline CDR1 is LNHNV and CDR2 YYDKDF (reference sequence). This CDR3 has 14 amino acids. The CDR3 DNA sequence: TGTGCCACCAGCCCAAGTGCAGGGTACAATGAGCAGTTCTTC. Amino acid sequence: CATSPSAGYNEQFF. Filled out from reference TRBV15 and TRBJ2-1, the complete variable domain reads DAMVIQNPRYQVTQFGKPVTLSCSQTLNHNVMYWYQQKSSQAPKLLFHYYDKDFNNEADTPDNFQSRRPNTSFCFLDIRSPGLGDTAMYLCATSPSAGYNEQFFGPGTRLTVL.

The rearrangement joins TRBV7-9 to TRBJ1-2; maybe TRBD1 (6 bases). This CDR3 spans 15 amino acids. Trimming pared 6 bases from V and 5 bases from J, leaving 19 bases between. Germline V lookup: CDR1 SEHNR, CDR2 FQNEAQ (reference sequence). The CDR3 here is CASRPISGTFYGYTF. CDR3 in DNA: TGTGCCAGCAGACCGATTTCCGGGACATTTTATGGCTACACCTTC.

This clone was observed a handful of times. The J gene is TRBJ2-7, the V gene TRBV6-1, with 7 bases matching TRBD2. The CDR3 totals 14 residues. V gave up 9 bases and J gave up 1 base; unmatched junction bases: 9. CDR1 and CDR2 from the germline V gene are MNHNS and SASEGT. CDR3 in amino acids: CARDCSGGSYEQYF. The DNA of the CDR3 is TGTGCCAGGGATTGCTCGGGGGGTTCCTACGAGCAGTACTTC.